The next 27 T cell receptor beta chains were all read from a single sample in a study of OX40 agonist ivuxolimab in advanced cancers. Clones were sequenced by immunoSEQ multiplex PCR, and TCRdb holds only the in-frame ones, with some missing. The sample holds 40,000 to 55,000 clones, roughly 80% seen once. The material sequenced was CD4+ or CD8+ T cells sorted from blood, taken in a trial of the OX40 agonist ivuxolimab. All receptors derive from an adult with an advanced solid tumor such as melanoma, head and neck, liver or kidney cancer.

This chain links TRBV5-1 with TRBJ1-5; maybe TRBD1 (5 bases). Germline CDR1 and CDR2: SGHRS and YFSETQ. V dropped 0 bases and J dropped 2 bases, with 9 bases sitting between them. This CDR3 is built from 15 residues. This chain's CDR3 is CASSLEGLGNQPQHF. CDR3 sequence (DNA): TGCGCCAGCAGCTTGGAGGGGTTGGGCAATCAGCCCCAGCATTTT.

The chain uses TRBV7-3 and TRBJ2-5; the match to TRBD2 covers 11 bases. V shed 5 bases, J shed 4 bases, and the junction held 9 bases outside the gene matches. This CDR3 spans 16 amino acids. Germline V gene data show CDR1 as SGHTA and CDR2 as FQGTGA. CDR3 protein: CASSKTSGSVRETQYF. The CDR3 DNA reads as TGTGCCAGCAGCAAAACTAGCGGGAGTGTAAGAGAGACCCAGTACTTC.

The chain couples TRBV18 to TRBJ2-3; TRBD2 matches at 7 bases. The CDR3 runs 17 residues. V trimming: 2 bases; J trimming: 4 bases; junction bases outside the gene matches: 12. Germline V CDR1 and CDR2: KGHSH, LQKENI. The CDR3 sequence: CASSPILGSGTADTQYF. The DNA for the CDR3 is TGTGCCAGCTCACCAATATTGGGGAGCGGGACGGCAGATACGCAGTATTTT.

This rearrangement joins TRBV7-6 to TRBJ2-5; 8 nucleotides match TRBD1. V trimming: 5 bases; J trimming: 3 bases; junction bases outside the gene matches: 5. Germline loops: CDR1 SGHVS, CDR2 FNYEAQ. The CDR3 totals 14 residues. The CDR3 sequence is CASSVTGVKETQYF. For the CDR3, the DNA is TGTGCCAGCAGCGTGACAGGGGTAAAAGAGACCCAGTACTTC.

This clone has only a few counts. The chain employs TRBV30 and TRBJ1-6; TRBD1 aligns across 10 bases. The CDR3 covers 14 residues. CDR1 and CDR2 (germline): GTSNPN, SVGIG (reference sequence). The CDR3 loop is CAAGTGDFNSPLHF. The CDR3 DNA reads as TGTGCTGCCGGGACAGGGGATTTTAATTCACCCCTCCACTTT.

J is TRBJ1-2 and V is TRBV28, with a weak D call TRBD1 (6 bases). This CDR3 is 14 amino acids long. Germline V CDR1 and CDR2: MDHEN, SYDVKM. Trimming took 7 bases from V and 3 from J, leaving 15 bases between them. In DNA form, the CDR3 reads TGTGCCAGCAACACCCAGGGGTTGGACTATGGCTACACCTTC. It codes for CASNTQGLDYGYTF.

The chain links TRBV6-1 to TRBJ1-6; D is possibly TRBD1 (5 bases). The V end lost 3 bases, the J end lost 5 bases, and 11 bases lay between the germline ends. Germline CDR1 is MNHNS and CDR2 is SASEGT. This CDR3 contains 15 residues. The CDR3 region is CASSETGPHNSPLHF. CDR3 DNA sequence: TGTGCCAGCAGTGAGACGGGACCCCATAATTCACCCCTCCACTTT.

V gene TRBV6-4 combines with J gene TRBJ2-2, with 11 bases matching TRBD2. The trim removed 4 bases at V and 1 base at J, leaving 5 bases unmatched. CDR3 length: 17 amino acids. CDR1 and CDR2 (germline): MRHNA, SNTAGT. Here the CDR3 reads CASSVRLAGLNTGELFF. The DNA for the CDR3 is TGTGCCAGCAGTGTGCGACTAGCGGGGCTGAACACCGGGGAGCTGTTTTTT.

This clone was picked up a small number of times. The V and J genes are TRBV9 and TRBJ1-1, with a weak D call TRBD1 (5 bases). Germline loops: CDR1 SGDLS, CDR2 YYNGEE. The CDR3 sequence is 12 residues long. The V end was cut by 3 bases, the J end by 4 bases, with 7 bases between. In DNA, the CDR3 is TGTGCCAGCAGCGAGGGGAGCACTGAAGCTTTCTTT. Amino acid sequence: CASSEGSTEAFF.

The V call is TRBV10-1, the J call TRBJ2-2; no reliable D call. In germline, CDR1 is WNHNN, CDR2 SYGVQD (reference sequence). Trimming removed 3 bases from V and 6 bases from J, with 8 bases in between. The CDR3 contains 13 residues. In DNA, the CDR3 is TGCGCCAGCAGTGATTACCTCCCCGGGGAGCTGTTTTTT. Protein: CASSDYLPGELFF.

J is TRBJ2-1 and V is TRBV9; D perhaps matches TRBD2 (6 bases). Germline lookup yields CDR1 SGDLS and CDR2 YYNGEE. V lost 1 base and J 5 bases, leaving 10 bases between the germline ends. This CDR3 has 14 amino acids. Here the CDR3 reads CASSVRGLDNEQFF. The CDR3 DNA reads as TGTGCCAGCAGCGTACGGGGGTTAGACAATGAGCAGTTCTTC.

This clone has only a few counts. The V call is TRBV28, the J call TRBJ2-7; no clear D gene. Trimming took off 7 bases at V and 4 bases at J, with 20 bases between the two ends. Germline CDR1 MDHEN, CDR2 SYDVKM. The CDR3 extends over 15 amino acids. CDR3 amino acids: CASIRPGIVGYEQYF. CDR3 bases: TGTGCCAGCATCCGCCCGGGTATCGTTGGGTACGAGCAGTACTTC.

This clone was seen only a few times. The chain employs TRBV28 and TRBJ2-7, with TRBD2 matching over 16 bases. V dropped 5 bases and J dropped 3; count of bases not matched to a gene: 16. This CDR3 spans 20 amino acids. Germline V CDR1 and CDR2: MDHEN, SYDVKM. In DNA, the CDR3 is TGTGCCAGCAGTGGGACCGGGACTAGCGGGAGGGCCGGGAAGGGCTACGAGCAGTACTTC. Residues: CASSGTGTSGRAGKGYEQYF.

J is TRBJ2-3 and V is TRBV29-1; D ambiguous. The V end lost 4 bases, the J end lost 0 bases, and 11 bases lay between the germline ends. The CDR3 extends over 14 amino acids. Germline-derived CDR1 and CDR2 are SQVTM and ANQGSEA. CDR3 DNA sequence: TGCAGCGTTGTTCCCCCGAAGAGCACAGATACGCAGTATTTT. Protein: CSVVPPKSTDTQYF.

This clone is a singleton in its sample. The chain recombines TRBV30 with TRBJ1-1; 9 bases line up with TRBD1. This CDR3 region has 15 residues. The trim removed 1 base at V and 1 base at J, leaving 4 bases unmatched. Germline CDR1 is GTSNPN and CDR2 is SVGIG (reference sequence). The DNA of the CDR3 is TGTGCCTGGAGTGGTACAGGGGGCAAGAACACTGAAGCTTTCTTT. Translated: CAWSGTGGKNTEAFF.

The chain carries TRBV11-1 and TRBJ1-2; 9 bases fit TRBD1. V shed 4 bases and J 8 bases; nucleotides not matched to a gene: 8. CDR1 is SGHAT, CDR2 FQDESV, per germline (reference sequence). The CDR3 length is 14 residues. CDR3 bases: TGTGCCAGCAGCTCAGGGACAGGGTTGGGCGGCTACACCTTC. Translation: CASSSGTGLGGYTF.

The chain joins TRBV7-2 to TRBJ1-2; possible D gene TRBD1, 5 bases. Germline CDR1 SGHTA, CDR2 FQGNSA. The CDR3 is 15 amino acids. V dropped 5 bases and J dropped 7 bases, with 20 bases sitting between them. The CDR3 sequence: CASSPSRWGTPGYTF. The DNA for the CDR3 is TGTGCCAGCAGCCCATCGCGGTGGGGGACTCCTGGCTACACCTTC.

The chain is built from TRBV9 and TRBJ1-4; D is unresolved. The ends were cut back, 3 bases at V and 0 bases at J, with 6 bases in the middle. The CDR3 is 14 amino acids. CDR1 is SGDLS and CDR2 is YYNGEE in the germline V gene. CDR3 in amino acids: CASSADATNEKLFF. In DNA form, the CDR3 reads TGTGCCAGCAGCGCGGATGCAACTAATGAAAAACTGTTTTTT.

The chain joins TRBV20-1 to TRBJ2-3; D is undetermined. Germline V lookup: CDR1 DFQATT, CDR2 SNEGSKA (reference sequence). Trimming left V 4 bases short and J 4 bases short, with 6 bases between. The CDR3 contains 11 residues. CDR3 DNA: TGCAGTGCTAAGTTCCCAGATACGCAGTATTTT. Translation gives CSAKFPDTQYF.

The J gene is TRBJ1-5, the V gene TRBV19; 7 nucleotides line up with TRBD1. CDR3 size: 16 residues. The V gene's germline CDR1 is LNHDA and CDR2 SQIVND (reference sequence). Trimming cost V 6 bases and J 5 bases; bases outside gene matches: 13. CDR3 nucleotide sequence: TGTGCCAGTAGCTCGGAGCGCAGGGGGAGAGATCAGCCCCAGCATTTT. This sequence encodes CASSSERRGRDQPQHF.

The chain uses TRBV6-5 and TRBJ1-1, with D possibly being TRBD1 (6 bases). In germline, CDR1 is MNHEY, CDR2 SVGAGI. Trimming took off 6 bases at V and 2 bases at J, with 13 bases between the two ends. CDR3 length: 14 amino acids. The CDR3 here is CASRLGGPNTEAFF. CDR3 bases: TGTGCCAGCAGGTTAGGGGGACCTAACACTGAAGCTTTCTTT.

The chain combines TRBV19 with TRBJ1-1; D not certain. The length of the CDR3 is 10 residues. V dropped 11 bases and J dropped 3 bases, with 7 bases sitting between them. Germline V gene data show CDR1 as LNHDA and CDR2 as SQIVND (reference sequence). The DNA for the CDR3 is TGTGCCTGCCCGGACACTGAAGCTTTCTTT. This gives the protein CACPDTEAFF. Full variable domain (remainder filled in from reference TRBV19 and TRBJ1-1): DGGITQSPKYLFRKEGQNVTLSCEQNLNHDAMYWYRQDPGQGLRLIYYSQIVNDFQKGDIAEGYSVSREKKESFPLTVTSAQKNPTAFYLCACPDTEAFFGQGTRLTVV.

The count of this clone is one. This chain links TRBV7-9 with TRBJ2-3; D is perhaps TRBD2 (5 bases). Germline-derived CDR1 and CDR2 are SEHNR and FQNEAQ (reference sequence). The CDR3 spans 18 residues. Trimming removed 0 bases at V and 2 bases at J, with 18 bases between. DNA for the CDR3: TGTGCCAGCAGCTTAGCCTTCGCGGGCAGCTCCTACACAGATACGCAGTATTTT. It is translated as CASSLAFAGSSYTDTQYF.

The chain uses TRBV18 and TRBJ2-3; possible D gene TRBD2, 6 bases. The V and J ends lost 2 bases and 1 base respectively, with 16 bases between them. The germline V gene encodes CDR1 KGHSH and CDR2 LQKENI. CDR3 length equals 17 residues. Here the CDR3 DNA reads TGTGCCAGCTCACCAAATATGTTAGCGGACCGCACAGATACGCAGTATTTT. The encoded protein is CASSPNMLADRTDTQYF. Complete variable domain (other parts from reference TRBV18 and TRBJ2-3): NAGVMQNPRHLVRRRGQEARLRCSPMKGHSHVYWYRQLPEEGLKFMVYLQKENIIDESGMPKERFSAEFPKEGPSILRIQQVVRGDSAAYFCASSPNMLADRTDTQYFGPGTRLTVL.

The chain carries TRBV9 and TRBJ1-4; D gene uncertain. CDR1 SGDLS and CDR2 YYNGEE come from the germline V gene. V lost 0 bases, J lost 1 base, and 7 bases lay in between. The CDR3 extends over 15 amino acids. The CDR3 spells CASSVGPLTNEKLFF. For the CDR3, the DNA is TGTGCCAGCAGCGTAGGCCCGCTAACTAATGAAAAACTGTTTTTT.

The CDR3 loop is CAVKPDGFLRNQPQHF. CDR3 sequence (DNA): TGTGCCGTAAAACCGGACGGCTTTTTGCGCAATCAGCCCCAGCATTTT. The V and J genes are TRBV6-6 and TRBJ1-5; no clear D gene. V lost 11 bases to trimming and J lost 2 bases, with 22 bases between them. Germline V gives CDR1 MNHNY, CDR2 SVGAGI (reference sequence). The CDR3 runs 16 residues.

CDR3 sequence reads: CASTRGRGRNEQYF. As DNA, the CDR3 is TGTGCCAGCACCCGAGGTCGGGGTCGGAACGAGCAGTACTTC. The rearrangement links TRBV7-2 to TRBJ2-7; maybe TRBD2 (5 bases). From germline, CDR1 is SGHTA and CDR2 FQGNSA. V gave up 7 bases and J gave up 5 bases, with 18 bases separating them. The CDR3 is 14 residues long. Variable domain in full (rest from reference TRBV7-2 and TRBJ2-7): GAGVSQSPSNKVTEKGKDVELRCDPISGHTALYWYRQSLGQGLEFLIYFQGNSAPDKSGLPSDRFSAERTGGSVSTLTIQRTQQEDSAVYLCASTRGRGRNEQYFGPGTRLTVT.